The 5 T cell receptor beta chains presented below share a single source sample, sequenced in a study of cytomegalovirus exposure and HLA in healthy donors. Primers: 60 Vbeta forward and 13 Jbeta reverse. Here immunoSEQ multiplex PCR was the method, and the copy in TCRdb shows in-frame clones only, minus some. The table has about 100,000 clones, around 80% seen once; the top ten hold under 0.8%. The specimen sequenced was PBMCs. The receptors shown here come from a woman aged 60-75 years in good health and CMV-seronegative.

The J gene is TRBJ2-2, the V gene TRBV4-3; D is perhaps TRBD1 (5 bases). Between the trimmed V and J ends, which lost 3 bases and 1 base, there was a span of 18 bases. Germline CDR1 and CDR2: LGHNA and YSLEER. The CDR3 loop spans 18 amino acids. CDR3 loop: CASSHLLSPQGNTGELFF. Written as DNA, the CDR3 is TGCGCCAGCAGCCACCTACTCTCACCGCAGGGGAACACCGGGGAGCTGTTTTTT.

This sequence joins TRBV6-5 and TRBJ1-2; D possibly corresponds to TRBD1 (6 bases). The CDR3 covers 14 residues. V was cut by 3 bases and J by 10 bases, with 18 bases left in between. Germline CDR1 and CDR2: MNHEY and SVGAGI. CDR3 DNA sequence: TGTGCCAGCAGTTATCGGACAGCTCTGACCCCCTACACCTTC. Its translation: CASSYRTALTPYTF.

The chain employs TRBV5-1 and TRBJ1-1, with D maybe TRBD1 (6 bases). Germline lookup yields CDR1 SGHRS and CDR2 YFSETQ. Trimming pared 4 bases from V and 5 bases from J, leaving 15 bases between. The length of the CDR3 is 14 residues. CDR3 region: CASSVQGWGTEAFF. The CDR3 region has the DNA TGCGCCAGCAGCGTACAGGGTTGGGGGACTGAAGCTTTCTTT.

J is TRBJ1-5 and V is TRBV7-2, with no clear D. This CDR3 has 16 residues. Germline V gives CDR1 SGHTA, CDR2 FQGNSA. With 3 bases removed from V and 1 base from J, the gap between germline ends came to 13 bases. The CDR3 is CASSFRSGSSNQPQHF. The CDR3 coding sequence is TGTGCCAGCAGCTTCAGAAGCGGGTCCAGCAATCAGCCCCAGCATTTT.

The rearrangement uses TRBV7-9 and TRBJ1-3, with D maybe TRBD1 (6 bases). V was pared by 5 bases and J by 0 bases, with 14 bases between. CDR3 size: 16 residues. CDR1 and CDR2 from the germline V gene are SEHNR and FQNEAQ (reference sequence). CDR3 sequence (DNA): TGTGCCAGCAGCGCCCCCGGACAGACCTCTGGAAACACCATATATTTT. It encodes CASSAPGQTSGNTIYF.